This T cell receptor beta chain was captured in a study of T-cell memory formation after mild COVID-19. Study overall: Across donors, TCR clusters were largely donor specific. Overall study findings and caveats: Researchers could not confirm that second-wave clones peaking on day 37 targeted SARS-CoV-2.

Of note for this clonotype: Its antigen is as yet unknown.

5'RACE primed from the constant segment yielded TCR alpha and TCR beta cDNA libraries bearing sample barcodes and UMIs. TCRdb analysed the 5' RACE reads with MiXCR anew, one entry per CDR3 protein. The sample consists of approximately 250,000 distinct CDR3 sequences, around 17% of them appearing once. The specimen was PBMCs or a T cell subset sorted from them (not recorded which). The origin of this receptor is a man between 18 and 35 years old who had mild COVID-19 (a few samples of this study predate the infection). Cell type and time point are not known.

CDR3 residues: CASSRVFGEQFF. The CDR3 nucleotides read TGTGCCAGCAGTCGCGTATTCGGTGAGCAGTTCTTC. The J gene is TRBJ2-1, the V gene TRBV28; no clear D gene. The germline V gene encodes CDR1 MDHEN and CDR2 SYDVKM. The CDR3 has 12 amino acids. Trimming stripped 5 bases from V and 9 bases from J, with 11 bases between.